The sequence of this T cell receptor beta chain was determined in a study of blood T cell repertoires in COVID-19. Some clones are missing from TCRdb's copy, which holds only in-frame ones; the method was immunoSEQ multiplex PCR. This sample has roughly 330,000 clones, with roughly 88% found just once. Germline values: CDR1 SQVTM, CDR2 ANQGSEA. Losses at the gene ends were 5 bases for V and 4 bases for J; bases not matched to a gene: 10. This CDR3 has 15 residues. The chain is built from TRBV29-1 and TRBJ2-7, with TRBD1 identical over 11 bases. The sample consisted of peripheral blood. The clonotype originates from a woman in her forties or fifties with active or convalescent COVID-19. CDR3 DNA sequence: TGCAGCGTTAATGGACAGGGGGCGGACGGGTACGAGCAGTACTTC. It yields the protein CSVNGQGADGYEQYF.